This T cell receptor beta chain was identified during a study of Tregs in tolerant kidney transplant recipients. Profiling relied on immunoSEQ multiplex PCR, and the TCRdb table lists in-frame clones only, not all of them. This sample's table has 9,900 or so clones. Mixed chimerism was transient after nonmyeloablative marrow transplants from related graft donors. A note on this clone: The read ends 3 residues shy of where the CDR3 ends; the end is completed using the germline J gene.

Germline V gene data show CDR1 as SGHRS and CDR2 as YFSETQ. J lost 5 bases, V lost 2 bases, and 6 bases had no gene match. CDR3 length: 14 amino acids. This TCR came from a human patient who received a combined kidney and bone marrow transplant. Some T cells may possibly be graft donor cells. The source was CD8+ T cells from blood (PBMCs), collected 24 months after the transplant. J is TRBJ2-7 and V is TRBV5-1, with TRBD1 matching over 8 bases. The CDR3 DNA, read in part, is TGCGCCAGCAGCTTCGGACAGGGAGCCAACGAG. Translation gives CASSFGQGANE. In full, the CDR3 is CASSFGQGANEQYF.